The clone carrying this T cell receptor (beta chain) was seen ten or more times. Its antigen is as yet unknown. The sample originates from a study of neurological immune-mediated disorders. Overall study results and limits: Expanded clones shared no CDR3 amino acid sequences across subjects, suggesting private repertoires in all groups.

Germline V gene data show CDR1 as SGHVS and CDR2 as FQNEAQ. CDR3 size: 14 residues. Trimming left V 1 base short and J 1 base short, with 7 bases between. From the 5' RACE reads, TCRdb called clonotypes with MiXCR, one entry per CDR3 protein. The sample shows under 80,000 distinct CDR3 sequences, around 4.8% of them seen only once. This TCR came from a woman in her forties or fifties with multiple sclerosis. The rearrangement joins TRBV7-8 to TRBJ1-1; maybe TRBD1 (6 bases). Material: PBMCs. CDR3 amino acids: CASSLGTANTEAFF. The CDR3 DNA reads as TGTGCCAGCAGCTTAGGGACAGCGAACACTGAAGCTTTCTTT.